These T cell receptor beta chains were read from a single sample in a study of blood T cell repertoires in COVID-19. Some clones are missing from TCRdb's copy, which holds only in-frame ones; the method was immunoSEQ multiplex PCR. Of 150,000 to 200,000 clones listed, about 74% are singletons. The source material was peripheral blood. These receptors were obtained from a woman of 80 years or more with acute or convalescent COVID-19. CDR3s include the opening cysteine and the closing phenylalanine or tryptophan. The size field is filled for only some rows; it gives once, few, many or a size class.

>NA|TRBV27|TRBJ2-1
CASSPGTSGSHYYNEQFF
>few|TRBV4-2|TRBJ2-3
CASSLGDGSTDTQYF
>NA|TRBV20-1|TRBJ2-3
CSASPSGGDTQYF
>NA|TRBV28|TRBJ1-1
CASRGRGSNTEAFF
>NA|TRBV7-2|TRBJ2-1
CASSSRGLAGGPRNEQFF
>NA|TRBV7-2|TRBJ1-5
CASSTAGSNQPQHF
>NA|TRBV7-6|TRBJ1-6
CASSSPGSPLHF
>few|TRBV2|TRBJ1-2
CASSMSGGWGYTF
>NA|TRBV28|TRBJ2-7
CASSRTSGLYEQYF
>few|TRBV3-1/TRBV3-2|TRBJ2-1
CASSQVAGAVNEQFF
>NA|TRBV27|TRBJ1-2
CASRRITGNSNYGYTF
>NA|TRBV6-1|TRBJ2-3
CASSGLTGQSTDTQYF
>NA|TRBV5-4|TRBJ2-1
CASSLGTRVDEQFF
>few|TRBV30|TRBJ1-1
CAWGLGGDTEAFF
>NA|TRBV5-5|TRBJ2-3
CASSLPPGQGAWDTQYF
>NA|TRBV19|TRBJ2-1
CASTTSGRNEQFF
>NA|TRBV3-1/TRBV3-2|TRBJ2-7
CASSPRIGLAGGYEQYF
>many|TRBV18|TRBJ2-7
CASSPPTSGHLYEQYF
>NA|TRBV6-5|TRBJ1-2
CASTLRGGNGYTF
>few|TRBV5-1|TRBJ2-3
CASSLFAGGLTDTQYF
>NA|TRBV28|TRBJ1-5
CASTNQGEYQPQHF
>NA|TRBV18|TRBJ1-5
CASSPRQDQPQHF
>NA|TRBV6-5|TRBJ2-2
CASSYSELNTGELFF
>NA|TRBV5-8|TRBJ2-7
CASSLIHPGHLSYEQYF
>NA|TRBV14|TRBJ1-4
CASSQAGTGQKKLFF
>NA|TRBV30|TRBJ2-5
CAWSLSGTPRRETQYF
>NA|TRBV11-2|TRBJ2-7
CASSLDFAGLAKRRNEQYF
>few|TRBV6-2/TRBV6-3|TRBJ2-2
CASSHRTGNTGELFF
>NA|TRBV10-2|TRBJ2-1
CASSESYNEQFF
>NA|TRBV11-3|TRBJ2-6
CASSMTGSGANVLTF
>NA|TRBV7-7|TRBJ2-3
CASSPIAGGPTDTQYF
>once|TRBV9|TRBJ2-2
CASSLGLAPGELFF
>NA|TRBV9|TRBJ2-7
CASRGASGRPYEQYF
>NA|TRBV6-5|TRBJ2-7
CASSYSRQHYEQYF
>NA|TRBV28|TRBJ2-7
CASSQRGYEQYF
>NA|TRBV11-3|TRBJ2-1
CASSPGGIPHEQFF
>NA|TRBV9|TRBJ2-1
CASSVQAGLAGFNEQFF
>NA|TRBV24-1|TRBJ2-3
CATSDLSSLDTQYF
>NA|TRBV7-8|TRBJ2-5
CASSLDQATYQETQYF
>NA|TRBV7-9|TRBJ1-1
CASSLIVDTEAFF
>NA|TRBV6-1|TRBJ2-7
CASSELGLVPYEQYF
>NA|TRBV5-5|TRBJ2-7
CASTTVAGDYEQYF
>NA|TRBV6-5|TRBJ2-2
CASSYGTANTGELFF
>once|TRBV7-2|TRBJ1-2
CASSTNGGRYTF
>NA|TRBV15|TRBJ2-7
CAPQGVAGGPAPYEQYF
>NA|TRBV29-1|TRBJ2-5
CSVSQEAQTQYF
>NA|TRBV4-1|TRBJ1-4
CASSGTGTGYEKLFF
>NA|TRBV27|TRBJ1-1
CASSYQGQNTEAFF
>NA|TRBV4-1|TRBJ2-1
CASSQSSGRKTYNEQFF
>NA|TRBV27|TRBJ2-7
CASSPGDRPTVRQYF
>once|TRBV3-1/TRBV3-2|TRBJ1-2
CASSRPDRGGRGYTF
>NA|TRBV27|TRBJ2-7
CASSTSGQSYEQYF
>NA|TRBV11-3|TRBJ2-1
CASSPRGDSGGLYNEQFF
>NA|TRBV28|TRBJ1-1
CASSLWDRGNTEAFF
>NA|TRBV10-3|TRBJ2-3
CAISARTGNGADTQYF